In its sample, the clone carrying this T cell receptor (beta chain) was seen many times. What it binds is not known. This sample is part of a study of T cell repertoires in cytomegalovirus infection. As for the study in general: In public TCR beta signatures, there were indications of both CMV infection and matching HLA type. Points from the study as a whole: Across the ex vivo response, the dominant clonotypes were HLA-C-restricted CMV-specific TCR beta clonotypes.

This CDR3 is 14 amino acids long. Trimming left V 3 bases short and J 6 bases short, with 15 bases between. Germline-derived CDR1 and CDR2 are LNHDA and SQIVND (reference sequence). TCRdb redid the calling of the reads with MiXCR, one entry per CDR3 protein. The data contain over 300,000 distinct CDR3 sequences, around 9.5% of them seen just once; the ten biggest clones take up around 4.1%. This TCR was recovered from a human donor in good health (CMV status not recorded). Some clones in this sample may be carry-over from other donors' samples. Material for sequencing was PBMCs. V gene TRBV19 combines with J gene TRBJ2-7; no clear D. Here the CDR3 DNA reads TGTGCCAGTAGTATTACAACTTACCGTGGCGAGCAGTACTTC. Translation: CASSITTYRGEQYF.